Presented here are 22 T cell receptor beta chains from one specimen sequenced in a study of blood T cell repertoires in COVID-19. TCRdb's table, derived via immunoSEQ multiplex PCR, lists solely in-frame clones and lacks some. The sample includes roughly 500,000 clones, roughly 89% of them seen just once. Sequences were obtained from peripheral blood. Receptors were obtained from a man aged 18 to 30 with COVID-19, enrolled during active disease.

The chain carries TRBV7-9 and TRBJ2-3, with 7 bases lining up with TRBD2. V was pared by 5 bases and J by 2 bases, with 7 bases of the junction left unmatched. Germline V gives CDR1 SEHNR, CDR2 FQNEAQ (reference sequence). The CDR3 contains 15 residues. CDR3 in amino acids: CASSPASGPTDTQYF. CDR3 sequence (DNA): TGTGCCAGCAGCCCCGCTAGCGGTCCCACAGATACGCAGTATTTT.

The chain carries TRBV7-2 and TRBJ2-1; 10 nucleotides match TRBD2. The ends lost 2 bases at V and 9 bases at J; junction bases unmatched: 13. The CDR3 length is 17 residues. Germline loops: CDR1 SGHTA, CDR2 FQGNSA. CDR3 bases: TGTGCCAGCAGCTTATATAGCGGGGGGACCTCATGGGGTGAGCAGTTCTTC. Its protein product is CASSLYSGGTSWGEQFF.

This rearrangement joins TRBV6-6 to TRBJ1-1, with TRBD1 identical over 9 bases. This CDR3 has 15 amino acids. Germline CDR1 and CDR2: MNHNY and SVGAGI (reference sequence). V lost 6 bases and J lost 4; bases outside the gene matches: 9. The CDR3 DNA follows: TGTGCCAGCAGCTCACAGGGGGCAAGAGGCACTGAAGCTTTCTTT. Residues: CASSSQGARGTEAFF.

The chain has TRBV2 and TRBJ1-5; D may be TRBD1 (5 bases). Per germline, CDR1 SNHLY and CDR2 FYNNEI. There are 13 residues in the CDR3. The V gene lost 8 bases and the J gene lost 3 bases, with 11 bases spanning the gap. The chain's CDR3 is CASAGQANQPQHF. In nucleotides, the CDR3 is TGTGCCAGCGCAGGACAAGCCAATCAGCCCCAGCATTTT.

The chain is built from TRBV5-8 and TRBJ2-3; 13 positions agree with TRBD2. The V gene's germline CDR1 is SGHTS and CDR2 YDEGEE. CDR3 length equals 19 residues. Trimming cost V 6 bases and J 0 bases; bases outside gene matches: 13. CDR3 residues: CASTPTGTSGIMSTDTQYF. In nucleotides, the CDR3 is TGTGCCAGCACCCCGACCGGGACTAGCGGGATTATGAGCACAGATACGCAGTATTTT.

The V gene is TRBV27, the J gene TRBJ2-3, with D possibly TRBD2 on 5 matching bases. Germline-derived CDR1 and CDR2 are MNHEY and SMNVEV (reference sequence). This CDR3 region has 15 residues. Trimming removed 0 bases at V and 2 bases at J, with 9 bases between. CDR3 in DNA: TGTGCCAGCAGTTTATCAAGCGGAAACACAGATACGCAGTATTTT. It encodes CASSLSSGNTDTQYF.

The chain recombines TRBV6-1 with TRBJ1-4; no reliable D call. Germline V lookup: CDR1 MNHNS, CDR2 SASEGT. V shed 0 bases and J shed 4 bases, with 9 bases lying between them. This CDR3 has 15 residues. The CDR3 DNA sequence: TGTGCCAGCAGTGAAGCGCGGCTGAATAATGAAAAACTGTTTTTT. Residues: CASSEARLNNEKLFF.

Concerning this clone: At one of its ends the junction is not consistent with the germline gene, which may arise from a read error. V gene TRBV7-9 combines with J gene TRBJ1-1; D remains unclear. CDR3 length: 14 residues. Germline V gene lookup returns CDR1 SEHNR and CDR2 FQNEAQ (reference sequence). CDR3 sequence: CASSLEVFDTEAFF. In nucleotides, the CDR3 is TGTGCCAGCAGCTTAGAGGTATTTGACACAGAAGCTTTCTTT.

The chain links TRBV24-1 to TRBJ2-1, with 12 positions matching TRBD1. With 5 bases clipped from V and 8 bases from J, the junction kept 12 bases outside the gene matches. The CDR3 sequence is 17 residues long. The germline V gene encodes CDR1 KGHDR and CDR2 SFDVKD. Here the CDR3 reads CATSGAVGTGGFHEQFF. In nucleotides, the CDR3 is TGTGCCACCAGTGGTGCGGTGGGGACAGGGGGCTTTCATGAGCAGTTCTTC.

The chain combines TRBV4-1 with TRBJ2-7; D unclear. The CDR3 runs 15 residues. The ends were cut back, 1 base at V and 1 base at J, with 11 bases in the middle. Germline CDR1 and CDR2: MGHRA and YSYEKL. CDR3 sequence: CASSQVAESSYEQYF. CDR3 DNA sequence: TGCGCCAGCAGCCAAGTAGCCGAATCGTCCTACGAGCAGTACTTC.

Concerning this clone itself: Within the sample, other DNA sequences also encode this same CDR3. This chain joins TRBV12-3 or TRBV12-4 and TRBJ2-7; 7 bases match TRBD2. V was pared by 6 bases and J by 5 bases, with 4 bases of the junction left unmatched. The CDR3 loop spans 12 amino acids. The CDR3 here is CASSPRGDEQYF. CDR3 in DNA: TGTGCCAGCAGCCCCCGGGGGGACGAGCAGTACTTC.

CDR3 amino acids: CASSPRTSGVGTQYF. In DNA form, the CDR3 reads TGTGCCAGCAGCCCCCGGACTAGCGGGGTTGGGACCCAGTACTTC. V and J are TRBV7-2 and TRBJ2-5; 12 nucleotides match TRBD2. This CDR3 has 15 amino acids. The J segment lost 7 bases and the V segment lost 5 bases, leaving 8 bases of the junction unmatched. CDR1 and CDR2 (germline): SGHTA, FQGNSA.

This clone came up a few times. This rearrangement joins TRBV19 to TRBJ1-5, with 7 bases identical to TRBD1. CDR1 and CDR2 (germline): LNHDA, SQIVND (reference sequence). The V segment lost 6 bases and the J segment 3 bases; nucleotides outside the gene matches: 5. The CDR3 length is 14 residues. The CDR3 DNA reads TGTGCCAGTAGGGTAGGGGGCTTCAATCAGCCCCAGCATTTT. This sequence encodes CASRVGGFNQPQHF. Filled out from reference TRBV19 and TRBJ1-5, the complete variable domain reads DGGITQSPKYLFRKEGQNVTLSCEQNLNHDAMYWYRQDPGQGLRLIYYSQIVNDFQKGDIAEGYSVSREKKESFPLTVTSAQKNPTAFYLCASRVGGFNQPQHFGDGTRLSIL.

V gene TRBV30 combines with J gene TRBJ1-2, with TRBD1 matching 8 bases. There are 16 residues in the CDR3. V shed 2 bases, J shed 3 bases, and the junction held 11 bases outside the gene matches. Germline lookup yields CDR1 GTSNPN and CDR2 SVGIG (reference sequence). CDR3 sequence reads: CAWSKPGGTRDYGYTF. CDR3 DNA sequence: TGTGCCTGGAGTAAGCCAGGGGGCACTAGGGACTATGGCTACACCTTC.

The chain uses TRBV5-1 and TRBJ2-7, with D possibly TRBD2 on 6 matching bases. Germline CDR1 and CDR2: SGHRS and YFSETQ. Deletions cut 1 base from V and 3 bases from J, with 11 bases between. This CDR3 is built from 14 residues. The CDR3 sequence: CASSLLVSGYEQYF. The CDR3 nucleotides are TGCGCCAGCAGCTTGCTTGTTAGCGGCTACGAGCAGTACTTC.

V and J are TRBV11-1 and TRBJ1-1; D is uncertain. The germline V and J ends were trimmed by 5 bases and 1 base, with 14 bases remaining between them. This CDR3 contains 15 residues. From germline, CDR1 is SGHAT and CDR2 FQDESV (reference sequence). The CDR3 sequence: CASSPRGLENTEAFF. The CDR3 DNA reads TGTGCCAGCAGCCCCCGAGGCCTGGAGAACACTGAAGCTTTCTTT.

About this clone: Compared with germline, one end of the junction differs, possibly owing to a read error. The chain recombines TRBV18 with TRBJ1-6; 8 bases are shared with TRBD1. CDR1 KGHSH and CDR2 LQKENI come from the germline V gene. CDR3 length equals 14 residues. The CDR3 region has the DNA TGTGCTAGCTCACCAGGAGACAGGGGTTTACCCCTCCACTTT. Its translation is CASSPGDRGLPLHF.

The CDR3 coding sequence is TGTGCCAGCAGCTTAGCGGCGACAGGGAAAGAGACCCAGTACTTC. It encodes CASSLAATGKETQYF. The chain uses TRBV7-2 and TRBJ2-5; 7 nucleotides align to TRBD1. Per germline, CDR1 SGHTA and CDR2 FQGNSA. The CDR3 extends over 15 amino acids. With 0 bases clipped from V and 3 bases from J, the junction kept 4 bases outside the gene matches.

The rearrangement links TRBV2 to TRBJ2-1; TRBD2 aligns across 8 bases. The CDR3 has 15 residues. From germline, CDR1 is SNHLY and CDR2 FYNNEI. V lost 6 bases, J lost 5 bases, and 9 bases stayed unmatched. The CDR3 DNA reads as TGTGCCAGCAGGGGAACTAGCGGACTTAACAATGAGCAGTTCTTC. Residues: CASRGTSGLNNEQFF.

This chain joins TRBV5-1 and TRBJ2-2; D is uncertain. Between the trimmed V and J ends, which lost 2 bases and 7 bases, there was a span of 9 bases. The CDR3 has 13 amino acids. Germline-derived CDR1 and CDR2 are SGHRS and YFSETQ. The CDR3: CASSFSRDGELFF. CDR3 bases: TGCGCCAGCAGCTTCTCCCGAGACGGGGAGCTGTTTTTT. Full variable domain (remainder filled in from reference TRBV5-1 and TRBJ2-2): KAGVTQTPRYLIKTRGQQVTLSCSPISGHRSVSWYQQTPGQGLQFLFEYFSETQRNKGNFPGRFSGRQFSNSRSEMNVSTLELGDSALYLCASSFSRDGELFFGEGSRLTVL.

This clone appeared once. This chain connects TRBV7-9 to TRBJ1-1; D gene uncertain. Per the germline V gene, CDR1 is SEHNR and CDR2 is FQNEAQ (reference sequence). Between the trimmed V and J ends, which lost 2 bases and 5 bases, there was a span of 21 bases. This CDR3 spans 17 amino acids. CDR3 DNA: TGTGCCAGCAGCTTAACCGGAGGAATCCGTTTCGTGACTGAAGCTTTCTTT. As protein: CASSLTGGIRFVTEAFF.

The genes are TRBV4-2 and TRBJ2-4; D is ambiguous. Germline V gene lookup returns CDR1 LGHNA and CDR2 YNFKEQ. V was cut by 0 bases and J by 0 bases, with 6 bases left in between. The CDR3 consists of 15 residues. The CDR3 DNA is TGTGCCAGCAGCCAAGAGCGACTAGCCAAAAACATTCAGTACTTC. It specifies CASSQERLAKNIQYF.